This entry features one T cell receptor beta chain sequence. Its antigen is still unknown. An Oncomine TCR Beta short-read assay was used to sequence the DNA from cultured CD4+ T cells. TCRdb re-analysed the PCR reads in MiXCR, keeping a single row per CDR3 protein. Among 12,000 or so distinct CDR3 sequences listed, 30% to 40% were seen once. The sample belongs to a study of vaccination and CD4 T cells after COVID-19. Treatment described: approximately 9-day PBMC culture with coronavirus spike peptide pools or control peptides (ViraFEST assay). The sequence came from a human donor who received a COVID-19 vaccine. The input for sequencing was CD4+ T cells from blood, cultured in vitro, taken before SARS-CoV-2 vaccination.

CDR3 residues: CASSYVGGAELGGEQFF. CDR3 sequence (DNA): TGTGCCAGCAGTTACGTCGGGGGGGCCGAATTAGGCGGTGAGCAGTTCTTC. The chain carries TRBV6-5 and TRBJ2-1; 8 bases map to TRBD2. The V segment lost 2 bases and the J segment 9 bases; nucleotides outside the gene matches: 15. Germline V gene data show CDR1 as MNHEY and CDR2 as SVGAGI. There are 17 residues in the CDR3.